This T cell receptor (beta chain) was recovered during a study of T-cell memory formation after mild COVID-19. Study-level results: Among contracting clones, CD4+ were mainly CM/EM and CD8+ enriched in EMRA. Clonal second-wave expansions that peaked on day 37 had unconfirmed SARS-CoV-2 specificity. Clones contracting day 15 to 85 were balanced CD4/CD8; later expanders leaned CD4+.

TCRdb reprocessed the 5' RACE reads with MiXCR, giving one entry per CDR3 protein. The sample shows roughly 250,000 distinct CDR3 sequences, around 17% of them seen only once. This clonotype was counted a few times. Its antigen is not identified. V was cut by 6 bases and J by 3 bases, with 18 bases left in between. Germline CDR1 and CDR2: DFQATT and SNEGSKA (reference sequence). The CDR3 is made up of 15 amino acids. The chain uses TRBV20-1 and TRBJ2-4, with D perhaps TRBD2 (5 bases). Sequencing used PBMCs or a T cell subset sorted from them (not recorded which). This receptor was taken from a man aged 18 to 29 who had mild COVID-19 (a few samples of this study predate the infection). Cell type and time point are not known. CDR3 sequence reads: CSAIGPGMRKNIQYF. The DNA for the CDR3 is TGCAGTGCCATAGGACCCGGGATGCGCAAAAACATTCAGTACTTC.